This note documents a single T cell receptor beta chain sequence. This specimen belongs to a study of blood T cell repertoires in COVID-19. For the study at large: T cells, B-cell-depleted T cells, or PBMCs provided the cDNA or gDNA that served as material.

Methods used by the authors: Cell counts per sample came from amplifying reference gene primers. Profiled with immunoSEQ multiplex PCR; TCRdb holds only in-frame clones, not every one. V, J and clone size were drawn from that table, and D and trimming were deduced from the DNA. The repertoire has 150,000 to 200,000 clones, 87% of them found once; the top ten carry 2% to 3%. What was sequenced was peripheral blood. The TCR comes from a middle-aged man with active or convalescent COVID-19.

CDR3 loop: CASSDGTSYNSPLHF. The DNA of the CDR3 is TGTGCCAGCAGTGATGGGACATCCTATAATTCACCCCTCCACTTT. The gene calls are TRBV6-1 and TRBJ1-6; TRBD1 is a possible D gene (6 bases). CDR3 length: 15 amino acids. V lost 3 bases and J 1 base, leaving 7 bases between the germline ends. The V gene's germline CDR1 is MNHNS and CDR2 SASEGT.